Sequencing of this T cell receptor beta chain was carried out in a study of T cell changes during pregnancy in multiple sclerosis. This table comes from immunoSEQ multiplex PCR, and its TCRdb copy is limited to in-frame clones, with some not included. The sample has 60,000 to 75,000 clones, 85% to 95% seen once. This TCR was recovered from a female donor with multiple sclerosis, enrolled in a pregnancy study. The specimen comprised CD8+ T cells from peripheral blood mononuclear cells, sampled in the second trimester of pregnancy.

The CDR3 DNA reads TGTGCCAGCTCACCGGGCAGGTTCGGCGTCGAGCAGTACTTC. Its translation: CASSPGRFGVEQYF. The chain joins TRBV18 to TRBJ2-7; D is uncertain. Germline V lookup: CDR1 KGHSH, CDR2 LQKENI. V lost 3 bases, J lost 6 bases, and 15 bases lay in between. This CDR3 is built from 14 residues.